This TCR beta chain was documented in a study of molecular identifiers for immune sequencing clone quantification. This clonotype was counted ten times or more. Via MiXCR, TCRdb re-called the PCR reads, giving one row per CDR3 protein. The profile shows 100,000 or so distinct CDR3 sequences, roughly 38% of them singletons. The sequenced sample consisted of naive CD8+ T cells from blood, with Jurkat cell RNA spiked in. Stated subset: FACS-sorted CD8+CD4-CCR7+CD45RA+ naive T cells. This TCR derives from a human donor in good health. Some libraries in this study had Jurkat cell RNA spiked in.

The CDR3 DNA is TGCAGTGCTAGAGTTTTACTCCCAGGGGAACGCAATCAGCCCCAGCATTTT. The encoded protein is CSARVLLPGERNQPQHF. V and J are TRBV20-1 and TRBJ1-5; D might be TRBD1 (6 bases). CDR1 DFQATT and CDR2 SNEGSKA come from the germline V gene (reference sequence). The CDR3 spans 17 residues. V lost 1 base, J lost 2 bases, and 18 bases lay in between.